The rows below give T cell receptor beta chains drawn from one sample of a study of technical replicates of blood from a few donors. Sequenced by immunoSEQ multiplex PCR; TCRdb stores in-frame clones only, minus some. Seen here are about 89,000 clones, 94% observed once, and the top ten hold more than 0.2%. The sample consisted of T cells isolated from PBMCs. All receptors come from a human donor in good health. The CDR3 runs from the conserved cysteine through the conserved F or W. Fields, in order: J gene, D gene, V gene, clone size, CDR3 protein, CDR3 DNA. The D gene is left open where the match is weak. Clone sizes are given selectively: once, few, many, or a class where the clone is expanded.

TRBJ2-2,NA,TRBV5-1,once,CASSLRGGNTGELFF,TGCGCCAGCAGCTTGCGAGGGGGGAACACCGGGGAGCTGTTTTTT
TRBJ2-1,NA,TRBV7-9,once,CASSLDLSSYNEQFF,TGTGCCAGCAGCTTAGACCTCAGCTCCTACAATGAGCAGTTCTTC
TRBJ2-5,TRBD2,TRBV5-5,NA,CASTLYLLARQETQYF,TGTGCCAGCACCCTGTATTTACTAGCGCGCCAAGAGACCCAGTACTTC
TRBJ1-1,NA,TRBV4-2,few,CASSQDPGLTEAFF,TGTGCCAGCAGCCAAGACCCAGGGCTTACTGAAGCTTTCTTT
TRBJ1-6,TRBD1,TRBV6-6,NA,CASRSQPGQNSPLHF,TGTGCCAGCAGATCTCAACCGGGACAGAATTCACCCCTCCACTTT
TRBJ1-5,NA,TRBV15,NA,CATSSGGKPQHF,TGTGCCACCAGCAGCGGGGGGAAGCCCCAGCATTTT
TRBJ2-5,TRBD2,TRBV7-6,NA,CASKTLAGVRLMDF,TGTGCCAGCAAGACCCTAGCGGGGGTCCGCCTCATGGACTTC
TRBJ1-2,NA,TRBV6-6,NA,CASSLQVEGIPGYTF,TGTGCCAGCAGCCTACAGGTGGAGGGAATTCCTGGCTACACCTTC
TRBJ2-1,TRBD2,TRBV27,NA,CASSRPGLALSSYNEQFF,TGTGCCAGCTCGCGCCCGGGACTAGCGCTTAGCTCCTACAATGAGCAGTTCTTC
TRBJ2-7,NA,TRBV28,NA,CASRYRDSYEQYF,TGTGCCAGCAGATACAGGGATTCCTACGAGCAGTACTTC
TRBJ1-5,NA,TRBV5-3,once,CARSLAGDLQPQHF,TGTGCCAGAAGCTTGGCCGGGGATCTTCAGCCCCAGCATTTT
TRBJ2-5,TRBD2,TRBV5-1,NA,CASSLRPSGNGETQYF,TGCGCCAGCAGCTTGAGGCCTAGCGGGAACGGGGAGACCCAGTACTTC
TRBJ1-1,NA,TRBV19,few,CASSITENTEAFF,TGTGCCAGTAGTATAACAGAGAACACTGAAGCTTTCTTT
TRBJ2-5,NA,TRBV27,NA,CASRRADSVETQYF,TGTGCCAGCAGGCGCGCGGACTCCGTAGAGACCCAGTACTTC
TRBJ2-1,TRBD2,TRBV4-1,NA,CASSPNVAGGYNEQFF,TGCGCCAGCAGCCCGAATGTGGCGGGAGGGTACAATGAGCAGTTCTTC
TRBJ2-7,NA,TRBV4-2,NA,CASGRLGGGDDEQYF,TGTGCCAGCGGGCGCCTGGGGGGGGGCGACGACGAGCAGTACTTC
TRBJ1-1,NA,TRBV28,NA,CASTPVSGSTEAFF,TGTGCCAGCACCCCTGTGAGTGGGAGTACTGAAGCTTTCTTT
TRBJ2-4,TRBD1,TRBV6-1,NA,CASSEWDRAKNIQYF,TGTGCCAGCAGTGAATGGGACAGGGCCAAAAACATTCAGTACTTC
TRBJ1-1,NA,TRBV11-1,NA,CASRGEGRGTEAFF,TGTGCCAGCAGGGGAGAGGGTAGGGGGACTGAAGCTTTCTTT
TRBJ2-7,TRBD2,TRBV27,NA,CASTRSGSFYEQYF,TGTGCCAGCACCCGCAGCGGGAGCTTCTACGAGCAGTACTTC
TRBJ2-2,NA,TRBV6-6,NA,CASSYRPVTNTGELFF,TGTGCCAGCAGTTACCGTCCGGTCACGAACACCGGGGAGCTGTTTTTT
TRBJ2-7,TRBD1,TRBV6-5,NA,CASEGTGPYEQYF,TGTGCCAGTGAGGGGACAGGACCTTACGAGCAGTACTTC
TRBJ2-3,NA,TRBV5-4,NA,CASTSGRYSDTQYF,TGTGCCAGCACCTCGGGGAGGTATTCAGATACGCAGTATTTT
TRBJ2-7,NA,TRBV6-5,NA,CASSYRDRYEQYF,TGTGCCAGCAGTTACCGAGACAGGTACGAGCAGTACTTC
TRBJ1-2,NA,TRBV7-6,NA,CASSLAVQGLNYGYTF,TGTGCCAGCAGCTTAGCCGTACAGGGCCTTAACTATGGCTACACCTTC
TRBJ2-3,NA,TRBV7-6,NA,CASSLEPTDTQYF,TGTGCCAGCAGCTTAGAGCCAACAGATACGCAGTATTTT
TRBJ2-3,TRBD2,TRBV6-1,NA,CASSGAGGGDTQYF,TGTGCCAGCAGTGGAGCGGGGGGGGGAGATACGCAGTATTTT
TRBJ1-1,NA,TRBV28,NA,CASSLRNTEAFF,TGTGCCAGCAGCCTGCGGAACACTGAAGCTTTCTTT
TRBJ1-1,NA,TRBV9,NA,CASSPGGTTEAFF,TGTGCCAGCAGCCCGGGGGGAACCACTGAAGCTTTCTTT
TRBJ2-7,NA,TRBV28,once,CASSQGYEQYF,TGTGCCAGCTCTCAGGGCTACGAGCAGTACTTC
TRBJ1-1,TRBD1,TRBV2,NA,CASSTGQGTKAFF,TGTGCCAGCAGTACGGGACAGGGGACTAAAGCTTTCTTT
TRBJ2-7,TRBD2,TRBV5-5,NA,CASSRLAGGYEQYF,TGTGCCAGCAGCCGACTAGCGGGTGGCTACGAGCAGTACTTC
TRBJ1-4,TRBD1,TRBV11-3,NA,CASSRYRGVSEKLFF,TGTGCCAGCAGCAGATACAGGGGTGTTAGTGAAAAACTGTTTTTT
TRBJ2-1,TRBD2,TRBV7-6,NA,CASSVREGVNNEQFF,TGTGCCAGCAGCGTTCGGGAGGGGGTTAACAATGAGCAGTTCTTC
TRBJ2-7,NA,TRBV7-9,NA,CASSLSNFGSSYEQYF,TGTGCCAGCAGCTTGTCCAATTTCGGGAGTTCCTACGAGCAGTACTTC
TRBJ1-5,NA,TRBV15,NA,CATSTLNQPQHF,TGTGCCACCAGCACTCTCAATCAGCCCCAGCATTTT
TRBJ1-4,NA,TRBV6-5,NA,CASSTYRERNEKLFF,TGTGCCAGCAGTACCTACAGGGAAAGAAATGAAAAACTGTTTTTT
TRBJ1-2,TRBD1,TRBV5-1,NA,CASSFDRVNYGYTF,TGCGCCAGCAGCTTTGACAGGGTGAACTATGGCTACACCTTC
TRBJ1-1,NA,TRBV9,NA,CASKEGGNTEAFF,TGTGCCAGCAAGGAAGGGGGGAACACTGAAGCTTTCTTT
TRBJ1-6,TRBD1,TRBV27,NA,CASSPGQGIPPLHF,TGTGCCAGCAGCCCGGGACAGGGGATACCCCCCCTCCACTTT